The 18 T cell receptor beta chains below were found in one sample sequenced in a study of shared clonotypes between healthy human individuals. Clones were sequenced by immunoSEQ multiplex PCR, and TCRdb holds only the in-frame ones, with some missing. The sample includes about 2 million clones, roughly 96% of them seen just once. Input material: naive CD4+ T cells sorted from blood. Specified subset: CD45RA+ positively selected. All receptors come from a man between 18 and 29 years old in good health.

The genes are TRBV6-1 and TRBJ2-1; a possible D gene is TRBD2 (6 bases). This CDR3 has 19 residues. V lost 0 bases and J lost 0, with 18 bases in between. CDR1 MNHNS and CDR2 SASEGT come from the germline V gene. The CDR3 is CASSEALQRAGSSYNEQFF. In DNA form, the CDR3 reads TGTGCCAGCAGTGAAGCGCTTCAGCGGGCTGGCAGCTCCTACAATGAGCAGTTCTTC.

The chain combines TRBV10-3 with TRBJ2-3; D is uncertain. Germline V gene sequence: CDR1 ENHRY, CDR2 SYGVKD. CDR3 length: 17 residues. Trimming shortened V by 0 bases and J by 7 bases, and 20 bases separated the two germline ends. CDR3 amino acids: CAISESLAPLRSNTQYF. The CDR3 DNA reads TGTGCCATCAGTGAGTCGTTAGCACCGTTGAGATCGAATACGCAGTATTTT.

V is TRBV6-9 and J is TRBJ2-5; possible D gene TRBD1, 5 bases. The J call may not be correct, given that the DNA end is closer to TRBJ2-7. The CDR3 covers 13 residues. Germline V gene data show CDR1 as MNHGY and CDR2 as SVAAGI. The CDR3 here is CASHQGSSYEQYF. The CDR3 coding sequence is TGTGCCAGTCATCAGGGTTCCTCCTACGAGCAGTACTTC.

The sample holds one count of this clone. The genes are TRBV7-9 and TRBJ1-2, with D possibly TRBD1 on 5 matching bases. V was cut by 11 bases and J by 3 bases, with 10 bases left in between. Germline assignment: CDR1 SEHNR and CDR2 FQNEAQ (reference sequence). The CDR3 is 11 residues long. The CDR3 loop is CAYGGDYGYTF. The CDR3 bases are TGTGCCTACGGGGGGGACTATGGCTACACCTTC.

The chain couples TRBV27 to TRBJ2-5; 7 positions match TRBD1. CDR3 length: 14 amino acids. Germline CDR1 is MNHEY and CDR2 is SMNVEV (reference sequence). The V segment lost 5 bases and the J segment 2 bases; nucleotides outside the gene matches: 5. The CDR3 spells CASSPRDRQETQYF. For the CDR3, the DNA is TGTGCCAGCAGTCCCCGGGACAGACAAGAGACCCAGTACTTC.

J is TRBJ1-4 and V is TRBV27, with 8 bases matching TRBD1. There are 15 residues in the CDR3. V lost 7 bases, J lost 6 bases, and 10 bases stayed unmatched. CDR1 and CDR2 from the germline V gene are MNHEY and SMNVEV (reference sequence). CDR3 bases: TGTGCCAGCAAAGGACCATTACAGGGGGATGAAAAACTGTTTTTT. Residues: CASKGPLQGDEKLFF.

The chain has TRBV1 and TRBJ2-7; the table gives TRBD2 as D, unverified against the DNA. TRBV1 is reported as a pseudogene. The CDR3 has 18 residues. The CDR3 spells CTSSQEKREGFDNYEQYF. The CDR3 DNA sequence: TGCACCAGCAGCCAAGAGAAGCGGGAGGGCTTTGATAACTACGAGCAGTACTTC.

The rearrangement links TRBV29-1 to TRBJ2-7; the match to TRBD2 covers 8 bases. CDR1 and CDR2 from the germline V gene are SQVTM and ANQGSEA. The V and J ends lost 0 bases and 2 bases, in that order; junction bases with no gene match: 6. This CDR3 is built from 15 residues. The CDR3 loop is CSVEDVSGITYEQYF. The CDR3 nucleotides read TGCAGCGTTGAAGATGTTAGCGGGATTACCTACGAGCAGTACTTC.

The rearrangement uses TRBV18 and TRBJ2-3, with D hard to call. Germline V CDR1 and CDR2: KGHSH, LQKENI. The V gene lost 6 bases and the J gene lost 7 bases, with 17 bases spanning the gap. The CDR3 sequence is 14 residues long. The CDR3 bases are TGTGCCAGCTCCAGTTGGGATCGACTCAATACGCAGTATTTT. Its protein product is CASSSWDRLNTQYF.

The V call is TRBV18, the J call TRBJ2-2; unclear D gene. The V end lost 2 bases, the J end lost 4 bases, and 11 bases lay between the germline ends. The germline gives CDR1 KGHSH, CDR2 LQKENI. This CDR3 is 15 amino acids long. CDR3 sequence reads: CASSPLDTVTGELFF. In DNA form, the CDR3 reads TGTGCCAGCTCACCATTAGACACTGTCACCGGGGAGCTGTTTTTT. Full variable domain (missing parts from reference TRBV18 and TRBJ2-2): NAGVMQNPRHLVRRRGQEARLRCSPMKGHSHVYWYRQLPEEGLKFMVYLQKENIIDESGMPKERFSAEFPKEGPSILRIQQVVRGDSAAYFCASSPLDTVTGELFFGEGSRLTVL.

This clone was found once. The chain couples TRBV6-1 to TRBJ2-2, with 8 bases fitting TRBD1. The trim removed 4 bases at V and 2 bases at J, leaving 6 bases unmatched. CDR3 length: 16 amino acids. The V gene's germline CDR1 is MNHNS and CDR2 SASEGT. The CDR3 sequence is CASSARQGTNTGELFF. The CDR3 DNA is TGTGCCAGCAGTGCCAGACAGGGGACTAACACCGGGGAGCTGTTTTTT.

The chain recombines TRBV5-1 with TRBJ2-7; 7 positions match TRBD1. Germline trimming cut 3 bases from V and 0 bases from J; bases unmatched to any gene: 6. The CDR3 loop spans 15 amino acids. Germline CDR1 reads SGHRS; CDR2 reads YFSETQ. The CDR3 loop reads CASSSGQVGSYEQYF. The CDR3 DNA is TGCGCCAGCAGCTCCGGACAGGTCGGCTCCTACGAGCAGTACTTC.

Comments on this clone: Other DNA variants within this sample encode the same CDR3. The CDR3 loop reads CASSPSGAPTDTQYF. Here the CDR3 DNA reads TGCGCCAGCAGCCCCTCGGGGGCCCCCACAGATACGCAGTATTTT. V is TRBV5-1 and J is TRBJ2-3; either TRBD1 or TRBD2 may supply D (6 bases each). The CDR3 is made up of 15 amino acids. Trimming removed 4 bases from V and 2 bases from J, with 14 bases in between. Germline V gives CDR1 SGHRS, CDR2 YFSETQ.

This chain connects TRBV7-9 to TRBJ1-4; D is possibly TRBD1 (6 bases). This CDR3 region has 14 residues. Germline CDR1 SEHNR, CDR2 FQNEAQ (reference sequence). Trimming removed 5 bases at V and 4 bases at J, with 11 bases between. Written as DNA, the CDR3 is TGTGCCAGCAGCCTACAGGGTTATAATGAAAAACTGTTTTTT. As protein: CASSLQGYNEKLFF.

As concerns this clone: Other nucleotide sequences in the sample specify the same CDR3. The rearrangement links TRBV19 to TRBJ2-1; D is uncertain. CDR3 length equals 12 residues. From germline, CDR1 is LNHDA and CDR2 SQIVND (reference sequence). Deletions cut 5 bases from V and 4 bases from J, with 6 bases between. The CDR3 region has the DNA TGTGCCAGTAGTGAGAGATACAATGAGCAGTTCTTC. This gives the protein CASSERYNEQFF.

Regarding this clone: This specimen includes other DNA sequences encoding the same CDR3. The gene calls are TRBV5-4 and TRBJ1-6; 11 positions agree with TRBD1. V shed 0 bases and J 9 bases; nucleotides not matched to a gene: 2. The CDR3 extends over 15 amino acids. CDR1 is SGHNT, CDR2 YYREEE, per germline (reference sequence). The chain's CDR3 is CASSLGTGGGSPLHF. DNA of the CDR3: TGTGCCAGCAGCTTGGGGACAGGGGGCGGTTCACCCCTCCACTTT.

The chain is built from TRBV6-6 and TRBJ2-7; TRBD1 or TRBD2 may be the D gene (5 bases each). Germline CDR1 MNHNY, CDR2 SVGAGI (reference sequence). V was trimmed by 5 bases and J by 4 bases, leaving 15 bases between them. There are 14 residues in the CDR3. The CDR3 region has the DNA TGTGCCAGCAGTCGCCCCGGGACGGAGTACGAGCAGTACTTC. Translating it yields CASSRPGTEYEQYF.

V gene TRBV6-1 combines with J gene TRBJ2-2; TRBD2 agrees at 7 bases. With 3 bases clipped from V and 4 bases from J, the junction kept 2 bases outside the gene matches. Germline V lookup: CDR1 MNHNS, CDR2 SASEGT. The CDR3 extends over 14 amino acids. For the CDR3, the DNA is TGTGCCAGCAGTGAGCGGGAGTCCACCGGGGAGCTGTTTTTT. Its protein product is CASSERESTGELFF.